Below, 6 T cell receptor beta chains from the same sample are listed, as sequenced in a study of early T cells in non-severe SARS-CoV-2 infection. In TCRdb, the 5' RACE reads were re-called with MiXCR into one record per CDR3 protein. The profile shows 70,000 or so distinct CDR3 sequences, 9% to 15% of them singletons. Input material: whole blood. The receptors originated from an adult who was a healthcare worker with PCR-confirmed SARS-CoV-2 infection or an uninfected control (not recorded which).

This clonotype has ten or more counts. The chain couples TRBV20-1 to TRBJ2-1, with TRBD2 matching 11 bases. V shed 5 bases and J 5 bases; nucleotides not matched to a gene: 14. Germline V gene sequence: CDR1 DFQATT, CDR2 SNEGSKA (reference sequence). The CDR3 sequence is 17 residues long. The CDR3 loop is CSAVHPTGTSGNNEQFF. As DNA, the CDR3 is TGCAGTGCTGTACATCCGACCGGGACTAGCGGTAACAATGAGCAGTTCTTC.

This clonotype was recorded at least ten times. V usage is TRBV12-3 or TRBV12-4 and J usage is TRBJ1-5; a possible D gene is TRBD1 (5 bases). This CDR3 region has 14 residues. V lost 3 bases, J lost 5 bases, and 11 bases lay in between. The CDR3 nucleotides read TGTGCCAGCAGTTTTGGGGCAGTCTATCAGCCCCAGCATTTT. Protein product: CASSFGAVYQPQHF.

This clonotype was detected a few times. The chain recombines TRBV29-1 with TRBJ2-1; D perhaps matches TRBD2 (6 bases). This CDR3 has 12 amino acids. Per germline, CDR1 SQVTM and CDR2 ANQGSEA. V was shortened by 8 bases and J by 7 bases, with 15 bases between the two germline ends. CDR3 nucleotides: TGCAGCCTTGGTTGGCGGGAAAATGAGCAGTTCTTC. This gives the protein CSLGWRENEQFF.

In its sample, this clonotype was seen a few times. V gene TRBV7-2 combines with J gene TRBJ2-7, with D maybe TRBD1 (6 bases). The CDR3 runs 15 residues. The germline CDR1 and CDR2 sequences are SGHTA and FQGNSA. Trimming took 5 bases from V and 3 from J, leaving 17 bases between them. The CDR3 here is CASSLGPTRGYEQYF. Here the CDR3 DNA reads TGTGCCAGCAGCCTGGGTCCAACCAGGGGCTACGAGCAGTACTTC.

This clonotype was counted ten times or more. The V and J genes are TRBV7-3 and TRBJ2-2; D call uncertain. V lost 5 bases to trimming and J lost 7 bases, with 8 bases between them. CDR1 is SGHTA and CDR2 is FQGTGA in the germline V gene. The CDR3 is 12 amino acids. The CDR3 loop is CASSLLGGELFF. The CDR3 coding sequence is TGTGCCAGCAGCCTCCTGGGCGGGGAGCTGTTTTTT. The full variable domain, rest sourced from reference TRBV7-3 and TRBJ2-2, is GAGVSQTPSNKVTEKGKYVELRCDPISGHTALYWYRQSLGQGPEFLIYFQGTGAADDSGLPNDRFFAVRPEGSVSTLKIQRTERGDSAVYLCASSLLGGELFFGEGSRLTVL.

The V and J genes are TRBV9 and TRBJ2-7, with a possible D match to TRBD1 (6 bases). Per germline, CDR1 SGDLS and CDR2 YYNGEE. CDR3 length equals 18 residues. V lost 4 bases and J lost 2, with 25 bases in between. CDR3 nucleotide sequence: TGTGCCAGCAGCTCCCGCTCATCATCCCACAGGGCAGCCTACGAGCAGTACTTC. Protein: CASSSRSSSHRAAYEQYF. The complete variable domain, with remaining parts taken from reference TRBV9 and TRBJ2-7, reads DSGVTQTPKHLITATGQRVTLRCSPRSGDLSVYWYQQSLDQGLQFLIQYYNGEERAKGNILERFSAQQFPDLHSELNLSSLELGDSALYFCASSSRSSSHRAAYEQYFGPGTRLTVT.